Each of the 26 T cell receptor beta chains below was sequenced from the same sample in a study of blood T cell repertoires in COVID-19. The data were produced by immunoSEQ multiplex PCR, yet TCRdb's version contains in-frame clones alone and is incomplete. The sample lists fewer than 200,000 clones; approximately 80% were seen once. The source material was peripheral blood. The receptors originated from a woman aged 80 or over with acute or convalescent COVID-19.

The chain carries TRBV25-1 and TRBJ1-3; 7 positions agree with TRBD1. The V gene end was trimmed by 8 bases and the J gene end by 4 bases; junction bases not matched to a gene: 17. CDR1 and CDR2 (germline): MGHDK, SYGVNS. The CDR3 sequence is 17 residues long. CDR3 region: CASGPRDSNLPGNTIYF. CDR3 bases: TGTGCCAGCGGACCACGGGACAGCAACCTCCCGGGAAACACCATATATTTT.

In its sample, this clone was seen a few times. The DNA of the CDR3 is TGCGCCAGCAGGGTCGGGACAGGGCGAGAAAAACTGTTTTTT. Protein product: CASRVGTGREKLFF. V usage is TRBV5-1 and J usage is TRBJ1-4; 9 bases align to TRBD1. The CDR3 has 14 amino acids. The V and J ends lost 5 bases and 8 bases, in that order; junction bases with no gene match: 7. The V gene's germline CDR1 is SGHRS and CDR2 YFSETQ.

The chain combines TRBV5-4 with TRBJ1-2; 8 bases align to TRBD1. Germline-derived CDR1 and CDR2 are SGHNT and YYREEE (reference sequence). The CDR3 consists of 16 residues. V lost 0 bases, J lost 3 bases, and 7 bases stayed unmatched. CDR3 DNA sequence: TGTGCCAGCAGCTTGGTCTGGCAGGGGGCGGACTATGGCTACACCTTC. Translated: CASSLVWQGADYGYTF.

This chain links TRBV19 with TRBJ2-1; 7 bases fit TRBD1. The CDR3 consists of 15 residues. The V gene end was trimmed by 6 bases and the J gene end by 6 bases; junction bases not matched to a gene: 11. Germline V gene lookup returns CDR1 LNHDA and CDR2 SQIVND (reference sequence). Here the CDR3 DNA reads TGTGCCAGTAGCCAATGGGGGACAGCCTCCAATGAGCAGTTCTTC. Its protein is CASSQWGTASNEQFF.

V usage is TRBV18 and J usage is TRBJ2-7; D is possibly TRBD2 (5 bases). Germline V gives CDR1 KGHSH, CDR2 LQKENI. V was trimmed by 2 bases and J by 2 bases, leaving 10 bases between them. This CDR3 is 14 amino acids long. CDR3 residues: CASSPASRPYEQYF. DNA for the CDR3: TGTGCCAGCTCACCAGCTAGCCGACCCTACGAGCAGTACTTC.

This clone was recorded once. This CDR3 is CASSDSSYEQYF. The CDR3 bases are TGCGCCAGCAGTGACTCCTCCTACGAGCAGTACTTC. The chain is built from TRBV10-1 and TRBJ2-7; no definite D call. The CDR3 runs 12 residues. Germline CDR1 is WNHNN and CDR2 is SYGVQD (reference sequence). V shed 3 bases and J shed 0 bases, with 3 bases lying between them.

The chain carries TRBV19 and TRBJ1-1, with D uncertain. Germline CDR1 is LNHDA and CDR2 is SQIVND (reference sequence). The CDR3 consists of 15 residues. V lost 3 bases to trimming and J lost 0 bases, with 11 bases between them. The CDR3 DNA follows: TGTGCCAGTAGTATGGCGGCGGGGATGAACACTGAAGCTTTCTTT. This translates into CASSMAAGMNTEAFF.

The genes are TRBV6-5 and TRBJ2-7, with D maybe TRBD1 (5 bases). The CDR3 length is 14 residues. V dropped 5 bases and J dropped 0 bases, with 11 bases sitting between them. Per germline, CDR1 MNHEY and CDR2 SVGAGI. DNA for the CDR3: TGTGCCAGCAGTCGGACAAGTAGCTCCTACGAGCAGTACTTC. This encodes CASSRTSSSYEQYF.

The chain links TRBV5-6 to TRBJ1-5, with 8 bases aligning to TRBD1. CDR3 length equals 14 residues. V trimming: 3 bases; J trimming: 5 bases; junction bases outside the gene matches: 4. Germline CDR1 reads SGHDT; CDR2 reads YYEEEE. The CDR3 region has the DNA TGTGCCAGCAGCTCGGACAGGGCCGATCAGCCCCAGCATTTT. As protein: CASSSDRADQPQHF.

This clone was counted only a few times. V and J are TRBV6-2 or TRBV6-3 and TRBJ2-7; TRBD1 aligns across 7 bases. The CDR3 loop spans 15 amino acids. With 2 bases clipped from V and 1 base from J, the junction kept 5 bases outside the gene matches. Germline V gives CDR1 MNHEY, CDR2 SVGEGT. In DNA, the CDR3 is TGTGCCAGCAGTTACAGGGGGCAACCTTCCTACGAGCAGTACTTC. This sequence encodes CASSYRGQPSYEQYF.

The rearrangement links TRBV4-2 to TRBJ2-7; a possible D gene is TRBD2 (5 bases). The CDR3 extends over 15 amino acids. Trimming took 3 bases from V and 2 from J, leaving 14 bases between them. Germline V gene sequence: CDR1 LGHNA, CDR2 YNFKEQ. CDR3 in amino acids: CASSHRWEPAYEQYF. CDR3 DNA sequence: TGTGCCAGCAGCCACCGGTGGGAGCCGGCCTACGAGCAGTACTTC.

The CDR3 reads CASSMQGNTEAFF. The CDR3 coding sequence is TGTGCCAGCTCAATGCAGGGGAACACTGAAGCTTTCTTT. The chain has TRBV18 and TRBJ1-1, with TRBD1 as a possible D gene (5 bases). Trimming cost V 5 bases and J 1 base, with 8 bases left between them. This CDR3 is 13 amino acids long. CDR1 is KGHSH, CDR2 LQKENI, per germline.

This chain joins TRBV4-1 and TRBJ2-7; 12 bases match TRBD2. There are 16 residues in the CDR3. Germline V gene data show CDR1 as MGHRA and CDR2 as YSYEKL. The V segment lost 1 base and the J segment 2 bases; nucleotides outside the gene matches: 3. In DNA, the CDR3 is TGCGCCAGCAGCCAAGGCACTAGCGGGGGGACCTACGAGCAGTACTTC. It translates to CASSQGTSGGTYEQYF.

The sample holds one count of this clone. The genes are TRBV7-2 and TRBJ2-5, with D uncertain. The CDR3 totals 13 residues. Germline values: CDR1 SGHTA, CDR2 FQGNSA. Trimming pared 5 bases from V and 5 bases from J, leaving 12 bases between. CDR3 loop: CASSAPSLETQYF. The CDR3 bases are TGTGCCAGCAGCGCCCCGAGTCTGGAGACCCAGTACTTC.

The gene calls are TRBV5-8 and TRBJ1-4; 10 bases agree with TRBD1. The CDR3 is 15 amino acids. The germline V gene encodes CDR1 SGHTS and CDR2 YDEGEE. V shed 5 bases and J 7 bases; nucleotides not matched to a gene: 8. The CDR3 DNA follows: TGTGCCAGCAGACTTCCGGGACAGGGGAGTGAAAAACTGTTTTTT. Residues: CASRLPGQGSEKLFF.

The CDR3 DNA reads TGTGCCACCGTCAACGGCGGTCGGGACTACGAGCAGTACTTC. It is translated as CATVNGGRDYEQYF. This chain connects TRBV10-3 to TRBJ2-7; tentative D call: TRBD2 (5 bases). The CDR3 spans 14 residues. Trimming removed 10 bases from V and 3 bases from J, with 19 bases in between. Germline V lookup: CDR1 ENHRY, CDR2 SYGVKD.

The chain couples TRBV5-5 to TRBJ1-2; D gene ambiguous. V was pared by 4 bases and J by 8 bases, with 27 bases between. CDR1 is SGHKS and CDR2 is YYEKEE in the germline V gene (reference sequence). CDR3 length: 17 residues. DNA of the CDR3: TGTGCCAGCAGCGGCGGGAAAATATTTAATTCGTATGGCGGCTACACCTTC. Its translation: CASSGGKIFNSYGGYTF.

This sequence joins TRBV27 and TRBJ2-3, with 7 bases aligning to TRBD1. From germline, CDR1 is MNHEY and CDR2 SMNVEV (reference sequence). The CDR3 extends over 15 amino acids. V gave up 2 bases and J gave up 4 bases; unmatched junction bases: 6. DNA of the CDR3: TGTGCCAGCAGTTTAAGGGGGCCCTCCGCAGATACGCAGTATTTT. It yields the protein CASSLRGPSADTQYF.

The CDR3 DNA is TGTGCCAGCAGCGGGTCCCCCTCACGGAGCGGGGGACGAAGCTCCTACAATGAGCAGTTCTTC. Protein product: CASSGSPSRSGGRSSYNEQFF. This chain connects TRBV9 to TRBJ2-1, with 8 bases that match TRBD2. Germline CDR1 reads SGDLS; CDR2 reads YYNGEE. This CDR3 region has 21 residues. Germline trimming cut 3 bases from V and 0 bases from J; bases unmatched to any gene: 20.

A single count supports this clone. This sequence joins TRBV27 and TRBJ2-7; possibly TRBD1 for D (6 bases). The V gene's germline CDR1 is MNHEY and CDR2 SMNVEV (reference sequence). The CDR3 runs 14 residues. V lost 4 bases to trimming and J lost 3 bases, with 13 bases between them. CDR3 DNA sequence: TGTGCCAGCAGTTCCTGGACAGCAAACTACGAGCAGTACTTC. Its translation: CASSSWTANYEQYF.

This clone was detected a few times. The J gene is TRBJ1-1, the V gene TRBV9; TRBD1 matches at 7 bases. J gave up 2 bases and V 2 bases, and 6 bases lay outside the gene matches. Per germline, CDR1 SGDLS and CDR2 YYNGEE. The CDR3 contains 15 residues. The CDR3 is CASSVSTGVNTEAFF. In DNA form, the CDR3 reads TGTGCCAGCAGCGTTTCAACAGGGGTTAACACTGAAGCTTTCTTT. The variable domain in full, with the rest retrieved from reference TRBV9 and TRBJ1-1, is DSGVTQTPKHLITATGQRVTLRCSPRSGDLSVYWYQQSLDQGLQFLIQYYNGEERAKGNILERFSAQQFPDLHSELNLSSLELGDSALYFCASSVSTGVNTEAFFGQGTRLTVV.

V is TRBV5-5 and J is TRBJ2-1; D might be TRBD2 (5 bases). CDR3 length: 16 residues. CDR1 SGHKS and CDR2 YYEKEE come from the germline V gene (reference sequence). Trimming removed 2 bases at V and 6 bases at J, with 18 bases between. The CDR3 bases are TGTGCCAGCAGCTTTTCCTGGGCTAGCTCGGGCAATGAGCAGTTCTTC. It is translated as CASSFSWASSGNEQFF. The complete variable domain, with remaining parts taken from reference TRBV5-5 and TRBJ2-1, reads DAGVTQSPTHLIKTRGQQVTLRCSPISGHKSVSWYQQVLGQGPQFIFQYYEKEERGRGNFPDRFSARQFPNYSSELNVNALLLGDSALYLCASSFSWASSGNEQFFGPGTRLTVL.

V and J are TRBV5-1 and TRBJ2-1; 8 bases agree with TRBD2. The CDR3 is 15 residues long. Germline values: CDR1 SGHRS, CDR2 YFSETQ. Unmatched junction bases numbered 8, after V lost 4 bases and J lost 5 bases. The CDR3 bases are TGCGCCAGCAGCGGGTCCGGGACTAGAAACAATGAGCAGTTCTTC. Translated: CASSGSGTRNNEQFF. The full variable domain, its missing parts supplied by reference TRBV5-1 and TRBJ2-1, is KAGVTQTPRYLIKTRGQQVTLSCSPISGHRSVSWYQQTPGQGLQFLFEYFSETQRNKGNFPGRFSGRQFSNSRSEMNVSTLELGDSALYLCASSGSGTRNNEQFFGPGTRLTVL.

V is TRBV21-1 and J is TRBJ1-2; the listed D gene, TRBD1, was not tested against the DNA. TRBV21-1 is recorded as a pseudogene. The CDR3 spans 15 residues. The CDR3 nucleotides read TGTGCCAGCAGCAAAGACAGGCCCCCTATGGGTGGCTACACCTTC. Protein sequence: CASSKDRPPMGGYTF.

The chain joins TRBV11-3 to TRBJ2-1; D possibly corresponds to TRBD2 (6 bases). V lost 2 bases and J lost 8, with 16 bases in between. CDR1 and CDR2 from the germline V gene are SGHNT and YENEEA. The CDR3 is 15 residues long. DNA for the CDR3: TGTGCCAGCAGCTTAAGTTCGGGAGTGGTCCATGAGCAGTTCTTC. Protein: CASSLSSGVVHEQFF.

The count of this clone is one. The chain uses TRBV5-5 and TRBJ2-1; D remains unclear. Per the germline V gene, CDR1 is SGHKS and CDR2 is YYEKEE (reference sequence). V shed 1 base and J shed 3 bases, with 2 bases lying between them. This CDR3 is built from 12 residues. CDR3 nucleotide sequence: TGTGCCAGCAGCTTGCTCTACAATGAGCAGTTCTTC. Protein: CASSLLYNEQFF.